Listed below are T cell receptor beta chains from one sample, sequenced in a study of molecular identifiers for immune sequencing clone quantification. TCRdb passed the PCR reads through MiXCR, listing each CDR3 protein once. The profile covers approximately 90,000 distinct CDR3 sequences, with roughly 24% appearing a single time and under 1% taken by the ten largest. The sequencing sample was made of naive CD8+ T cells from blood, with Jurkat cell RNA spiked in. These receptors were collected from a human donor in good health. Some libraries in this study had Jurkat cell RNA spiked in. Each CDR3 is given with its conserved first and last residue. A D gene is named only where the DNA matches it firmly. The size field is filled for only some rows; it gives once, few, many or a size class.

cdr3_aa: CARSFELAPYNEQFF; cdr3_nt: TGTGCCAGAAGCTTCGAACTAGCCCCCTACAATGAGCAGTTCTTC; clone_size: .; v_call: TRBV7-9; j_call: TRBJ2-1; d_call: .
cdr3_aa: CASSQGGATYNEQFF; cdr3_nt: TGTGCCAGCAGCCAAGGCGGGGCCACCTACAATGAGCAGTTCTTC; clone_size: many; v_call: TRBV14; j_call: TRBJ2-1; d_call: .
cdr3_aa: CASSQDYRTSNQPQHF; cdr3_nt: TGCGCCAGCAGCCAAGATTATAGGACGAGCAATCAGCCCCAGCATTTT; clone_size: many; v_call: TRBV4-3; j_call: TRBJ1-5; d_call: .
cdr3_aa: CASRDAYEQYF; cdr3_nt: TGTGCCAGCCGAGATGCCTACGAGCAGTACTTC; clone_size: .; v_call: TRBV19; j_call: TRBJ2-7; d_call: .
cdr3_aa: CASRMGLTGTYEQYF; cdr3_nt: TGTGCCAGCAGAATGGGACTAACGGGAACCTACGAGCAGTACTTC; clone_size: .; v_call: TRBV27; j_call: TRBJ2-7; d_call: TRBD2
cdr3_aa: CASTIRMGFLYEQYF; cdr3_nt: TGTGCCAGCACCATAAGGATGGGGTTCTTGTACGAGCAGTACTTC; clone_size: few; v_call: TRBV3-1; j_call: TRBJ2-7; d_call: .
cdr3_aa: CASSNDRGYYEQYF; cdr3_nt: TGTGCCAGCAGCAACGACAGGGGTTACTACGAGCAGTACTTC; clone_size: many; v_call: TRBV7-2; j_call: TRBJ2-7; d_call: TRBD1
cdr3_aa: CASSWSTDTQYF; cdr3_nt: TGTGCCAGTAGTTGGAGCACAGATACGCAGTATTTT; clone_size: .; v_call: TRBV19; j_call: TRBJ2-3; d_call: .
cdr3_aa: CASSYSIGPKTEAFF; cdr3_nt: TGTGCCAGCAGTTACTCTATAGGTCCGAAAACTGAAGCTTTCTTT; clone_size: many; v_call: TRBV6-5; j_call: TRBJ1-1; d_call: .
cdr3_aa: CASSGQDSMNTEAFF; cdr3_nt: TGTGCCAGCAGCGGACAGGATTCCATGAACACTGAAGCTTTCTTT; clone_size: many; v_call: TRBV7-9; j_call: TRBJ1-1; d_call: TRBD1
cdr3_aa: CSARGIDPEQYF; cdr3_nt: TGCAGTGCTAGAGGAATAGACCCAGAGCAGTACTTC; clone_size: .; v_call: TRBV20-1; j_call: TRBJ2-7; d_call: .
cdr3_aa: CASGFASGSYYNEQFF; cdr3_nt: TGTGCTAGTGGTTTCGCTAGCGGGAGTTACTACAATGAGCAGTTCTTC; clone_size: many; v_call: TRBV12-5; j_call: TRBJ2-1; d_call: TRBD2
cdr3_aa: CASSLINTGELFF; cdr3_nt: TGTGCCAGCAGTTTAATTAACACCGGGGAGCTGTTTTTT; clone_size: .; v_call: TRBV12-3/TRBV12-4; j_call: TRBJ2-2; d_call: .
cdr3_aa: CASSYSRFGGFSTGELFF; cdr3_nt: TGTGCCAGCAGTTACTCGAGGTTTGGGGGATTTTCCACCGGGGAGCTGTTTTTT; clone_size: .; v_call: TRBV6-5; j_call: TRBJ2-2; d_call: .
cdr3_aa: CASSLEGMVTEAFF; cdr3_nt: TGTGCCAGCAGCTTAGAGGGCATGGTGACTGAAGCTTTCTTT; clone_size: many; v_call: TRBV7-9; j_call: TRBJ1-1; d_call: .
cdr3_aa: CARSRTGGRAPQYF; cdr3_nt: TGCGCCCGCAGCCGTACAGGGGGCCGGGCGCCCCAGTACTTC; clone_size: .; v_call: TRBV4-3; j_call: TRBJ2-5; d_call: TRBD1
cdr3_aa: CSVQGGQVYNEQFF; cdr3_nt: TGCAGCGTTCAAGGAGGGCAGGTCTACAATGAGCAGTTCTTC; clone_size: .; v_call: TRBV29-1; j_call: TRBJ2-1; d_call: .
cdr3_aa: CASSLKVWGTEAFF; cdr3_nt: TGTGCCAGCAGCTTAAAAGTCTGGGGAACTGAAGCTTTCTTT; clone_size: .; v_call: TRBV7-6; j_call: TRBJ1-1; d_call: .
cdr3_aa: CASKPGPTDTQYF; cdr3_nt: TGTGCCAGCAAACCGGGCCCCACAGATACGCAGTATTTT; clone_size: many; v_call: TRBV27; j_call: TRBJ2-3; d_call: .
cdr3_aa: CASSFEEVRGLATLSTDTQYF; cdr3_nt: TGTGCCAGCAGTTTTGAGGAGGTGAGGGGACTAGCGACTCTTAGCACAGATACGCAGTATTTT; clone_size: many; v_call: TRBV28; j_call: TRBJ2-3; d_call: TRBD2
cdr3_aa: CASSHSAGELFF; cdr3_nt: TGTGCCAGCAGCCACAGCGCCGGGGAGCTGTTTTTT; clone_size: many; v_call: TRBV2; j_call: TRBJ2-2; d_call: .
cdr3_aa: CASSHTSGGGYEQYF; cdr3_nt: TGTGCCAGCAGCCACACGAGCGGGGGAGGGTACGAGCAGTACTTC; clone_size: many; v_call: TRBV7-9; j_call: TRBJ2-7; d_call: TRBD2
cdr3_aa: CASRGPTAYEQYF; cdr3_nt: TGTGCCAGCAGGGGCCCTACCGCCTACGAGCAGTACTTC; clone_size: many; v_call: TRBV28; j_call: TRBJ2-7; d_call: .
cdr3_aa: CASSLDSAGEGTDTQYF; cdr3_nt: TGTGCCAGCAGCTTAGATTCAGCGGGAGAGGGTACAGATACGCAGTATTTT; clone_size: many; v_call: TRBV11-3; j_call: TRBJ2-3; d_call: TRBD2
cdr3_aa: CASSFWVRIEPNEKLFF; cdr3_nt: TGTGCCAGCAGCTTTTGGGTCAGGATTGAACCTAATGAAAAACTGTTTTTT; clone_size: many; v_call: TRBV5-5; j_call: TRBJ1-4; d_call: .
cdr3_aa: CASSPRAGGPRGVEKLFF; cdr3_nt: TGTGCCAGCAGCCCCCGGGCAGGGGGCCCACGGGGCGTGGAAAAACTGTTTTTT; clone_size: .; v_call: TRBV9; j_call: TRBJ1-4; d_call: TRBD1
cdr3_aa: CASLSTGLGGNEQFF; cdr3_nt: TGTGCCAGCCTGTCCACGGGACTAGGGGGTAATGAGCAGTTCTTC; clone_size: few; v_call: TRBV2; j_call: TRBJ2-1; d_call: TRBD2
cdr3_aa: CASSYLPGQGENEQYF; cdr3_nt: TGTGCCAGCAGTTACTTACCGGGACAGGGGGAAAACGAGCAGTACTTC; clone_size: many; v_call: TRBV6-5; j_call: TRBJ2-7; d_call: TRBD1
cdr3_aa: CASSSGPAGIIADTQYF; cdr3_nt: TGTGCCAGCAGTTCGGGACCAGCGGGAATCATCGCAGATACGCAGTATTTT; clone_size: few; v_call: TRBV28; j_call: TRBJ2-3; d_call: TRBD2
cdr3_aa: CASSLAPTGAQYF; cdr3_nt: TGTGCCAGCAGCTTGGCCCCCACCGGAGCGCAGTATTTT; clone_size: many; v_call: TRBV13; j_call: TRBJ2-3; d_call: .
cdr3_aa: CASSPNSGQVTARRYF; cdr3_nt: TGTGCCAGCAGCCCCAATTCGGGACAGGTCACCGCACGTAGGTATTTT; clone_size: .; v_call: TRBV4-2; j_call: TRBJ2-3; d_call: TRBD1
cdr3_aa: CASSSGGQIRTDTQYF; cdr3_nt: TGTGCCAGCAGCTCAGGGGGACAGATACGCACAGATACGCAGTATTTT; clone_size: many; v_call: TRBV11-2; j_call: TRBJ2-3; d_call: TRBD1
cdr3_aa: CASSPSAGGVYNEQFF; cdr3_nt: TGTGCCAGCAGTCCCTCCGCAGGGGGCGTATACAATGAGCAGTTCTTC; clone_size: .; v_call: TRBV27; j_call: TRBJ2-1; d_call: TRBD1
cdr3_aa: CASSLDLAGKQETQYF; cdr3_nt: TGTGCCAGCAGCTTAGACCTAGCGGGGAAACAAGAGACCCAGTACTTC; clone_size: many; v_call: TRBV7-2; j_call: TRBJ2-5; d_call: TRBD2
cdr3_aa: CASSHTSESYEQYF; cdr3_nt: TGTGCCAGTAGTCATACTAGCGAATCCTACGAGCAGTACTTC; clone_size: .; v_call: TRBV19; j_call: TRBJ2-7; d_call: TRBD2
cdr3_aa: CASSQGLGTLSTDTQYF; cdr3_nt: TGCGCCAGCAGCCAAGGATTGGGTACTTTAAGCACAGATACGCAGTATTTT; clone_size: many; v_call: TRBV4-1; j_call: TRBJ2-3; d_call: .